The entry that follows covers one T cell receptor beta chain sequence. This clone's antigen is unknown. Base qualities are not provided; no much larger clone lies one nucleotide away. The time point label for this specimen denotes: time of PML onset. The treatment or condition label here, explained by the study, means: on natalizumab therapy at sampling. Diagnosis of PML relied on clinical and MRI findings, with confirmation coming from detection of JC virus DNA in cerebrospinal fluid. Among the natalizumab-treated patients, PML showed up after anywhere between 16 and 56 months of natalizumab therapy. Every listed patient had earlier received interferon beta, and every PML patient was female. Blood samples for T3 were taken at PML onset. Isolation of peripheral blood mononuclear cells was performed by Ficoll-Hypaque density gradient centrifugation. This sample is part of a study of multiple sclerosis patients with progressive multifocal leukoencephalopathy (dated by TCRdb to about 2019). Study-level background: Peripheral T and B cells were examined in MS patients who went on to develop PML (4 under natalizumab, 1 after alemtuzumab) as well as in treated patients who did not. The goal was to find JC virus-specific or public T-cell expansions that arose at the time of PML onset. Longitudinal follow-up was performed in two natalizumab-treated patients who later developed PML, from before therapy through 6 and 12 months to PML onset.

Based on the germline V gene, the CDR1 and CDR2 sequences are SGHNT and YENEEA. Relative to germline, V is 0 bases shorter and J is 7 bases shorter, with 9 bases between their ends. The CDR3, cysteine through phenylalanine, is 13 amino acids long. CDR3 DNA is the only sequence kept; it has 39 bases, read in frame from the first base. Amplification of TRB CDR3 regions from genomic DNA was performed at survey-level depth using the immunoSEQ two-step multiplex PCR. Synthetic inline TR CDR3 controls covering all V-J pairings were spiked into each PCR so that template counts could be estimated and amplification bias removed. Reads were processed so that amplification and sequencing bias were reduced, and quantification was performed against synthetic TR CDR3 analogs. The authors' analysis ran thus. Raw data were processed in ImmunoSEQ Analyzer, with out-of-frame sequences and CDR3s containing stop codons removed, and gene names were assigned according to IMGT nomenclature. Normalized Shannon entropy, defined as 1 minus Pielou's evenness, served as the summary measure of repertoire diversity. TRB sequences were treated as identical only when sharing V gene, J gene and CDR3. Public PML clonotypes were CDR3s shared by two or more PML-onset samples but absent earlier, in controls, and in public databases. Positional CDR3 amino acid composition was analyzed in Skylign with the observed count method. Here the immuneACCESS table is served through TCRdb, limited to in-frame sequences with V and J called. Missing clones are a known gap in these copies; in checked studies unresolved V genes cover under half, and the rest lacks a known reason. V and J calls and clone size follow that table, whereas D and trimming were derived from the DNA. For this sample the table gives 30,000 or so clones, of which about 85% were detected only once. The top ten clones comprise roughly 12% of the sample.

Overall study results and their limits: TRB clones above 0.5% frequency appeared only in PML patients, but expanded clones at PML onset were already present before and during natalizumab therapy. With only a small, descriptive cohort, it remained unclear whether the findings reflect JC virus infection or general immunocompromise. When PML developed, neither common TRBV or TRBJ gene usage nor preferential TRBV-TRBJ pairings were detected. Analysis was limited to peripheral blood, even though cerebrospinal fluid or brain lymphocytes might be more informative for natalizumab-associated PML. Less diverse TRB repertoires in most PML patients were suggested by lower normalized Shannon entropy, whereas values near 1 were observed in the natalizumab-treated controls.

The source of this sequence is a woman between 25 and 40 years old with progressive multifocal leukoencephalopathy. The source material was PBMCs, sampled from a patient treated with natalizumab. The sequence is built from TRBV11-3 and TRBJ1-1; the D gene is perhaps TRBD1, from 5 matching bases. The CDR3 reads as follows: CASSLDWGHEAFF. Here is the DNA: TGTGCCAGCAGCTTAGATTGGGGCCATGAAGCTTTCTTT.